Below, 13 T cell receptor beta chains from the same sample are listed, as sequenced in a study of cytomegalovirus exposure and HLA in healthy donors. Both 60 Vbeta primers and 13 Jbeta primers went into the PCR. TCRdb keeps only in-frame clones here, not all; method: immunoSEQ multiplex PCR. The sample yields roughly 49,000 clones, roughly four fifths seen once. Sequencing used PBMCs. All receptors derive from a middle-aged woman in good health and CMV-seropositive.

The V and J genes are TRBV18 and TRBJ2-1; the D gene is possibly TRBD1 (5 bases). CDR3 length: 12 amino acids. V was cut by 3 bases and J by 9 bases, with 9 bases left in between. The germline V gene has CDR1 KGHSH and CDR2 LQKENI. The CDR3 DNA is TGTGCCAGCTCACCCTCAGGGCGTGAGCAGTTCTTC. This codes for CASSPSGREQFF.

This clone was detected a few times. The chain joins TRBV2 to TRBJ2-3; 8 bases align to TRBD1. The CDR3 sequence is 14 residues long. CDR1 and CDR2 from the germline V gene are SNHLY and FYNNEI. Trimming at V came to 8 bases and at J to 0 bases, leaving 4 bases not matched to a gene. The CDR3 DNA is TGTGCCAGCCACAGGGGGGTTAGCACAGATACGCAGTATTTT. It is translated as CASHRGVSTDTQYF.

The rearrangement links TRBV9 to TRBJ1-2, with D hard to call. The CDR3 length is 16 residues. The V gene lost 7 bases and the J gene lost 5 bases, with 24 bases spanning the gap. The germline V gene encodes CDR1 SGDLS and CDR2 YYNGEE. This CDR3 is CASGLSPGLTRYGYTF. For the CDR3, the DNA is TGTGCCAGCGGACTGAGCCCTGGGCTAACTAGGTATGGCTACACCTTC.

This rearrangement joins TRBV10-3 to TRBJ1-1; D unclear. V dropped 5 bases and J dropped 3 bases, with 7 bases sitting between them. The CDR3 spans 12 residues. Germline CDR1 and CDR2: ENHRY and SYGVKD. The DNA for the CDR3 is TGTGCCATCAGTACGGTAGACACTGAAGCTTTCTTT. Encoded protein: CAISTVDTEAFF.

This clone was detected only a few times. The chain employs TRBV7-8 and TRBJ1-6, with D tentatively TRBD1 (6 bases). CDR1 is SGHVS and CDR2 is FQNEAQ in the germline V gene. Trimming left V 2 bases short and J 7 bases short, with 15 bases between. CDR3 length: 16 residues. Here the CDR3 DNA reads TGTGCCAGCAGCTTATTGGCGGGGGCTCCCAATTCACCCCTCCACTTT. Its translation is CASSLLAGAPNSPLHF.

The chain carries TRBV30 and TRBJ1-5, with D hard to call. The CDR3 spans 13 residues. Germline V gene sequence: CDR1 GTSNPN, CDR2 SVGIG (reference sequence). V dropped 0 bases and J dropped 1 base, with 4 bases sitting between them. The CDR3 DNA reads TGTGCCTGGAGTGTACAAAGCAATCAGCCCCAGCATTTT. It is translated as CAWSVQSNQPQHF.

The rearrangement joins TRBV28 to TRBJ2-7; 7 positions agree with TRBD1. V lost 9 bases, J lost 4 bases, and 12 bases stayed unmatched. The CDR3 has 14 amino acids. Germline CDR1 and CDR2: MDHEN and SYDVKM. The CDR3 here is CASSLGQASYEQYF. The CDR3 bases are TGTGCCAGTTCACTCGGACAGGCATCATACGAGCAGTACTTC.

The chain carries TRBV7-2 and TRBJ2-3, with a tentative D call TRBD2 (6 bases). Between the trimmed V and J ends, which lost 2 bases and 1 base, there was a span of 13 bases. The CDR3 spans 16 residues. CDR1 is SGHTA and CDR2 is FQGNSA in the germline V gene. The CDR3: CASSLSISGGTDTQYF. For the CDR3, the DNA is TGTGCCAGCAGCTTATCGATTAGCGGCGGCACAGATACGCAGTATTTT.

The chain carries TRBV30 and TRBJ2-2; 10 bases agree with TRBD1. The germline V gene encodes CDR1 GTSNPN and CDR2 SVGIG (reference sequence). Germline trimming cut 7 bases from V and 3 bases from J; bases unmatched to any gene: 11. The CDR3 covers 16 residues. This CDR3 is CALSLRDRGYTGELFF. In DNA, the CDR3 is TGTGCCTTAAGCCTTCGGGACAGGGGATACACCGGGGAGCTGTTTTTT.

This rearrangement joins TRBV28 to TRBJ1-2; tentative D call: TRBD1 (6 bases). The germline V gene encodes CDR1 MDHEN and CDR2 SYDVKM. The CDR3 contains 13 residues. The V end lost 5 bases, the J end lost 4 bases, and 11 bases lay between the germline ends. CDR3 DNA sequence: TGTGCCAGCAGTAGGACAGTCACCTATGGCTACACCTTC. This translates into CASSRTVTYGYTF.

V usage is TRBV7-9 and J usage is TRBJ2-1; D is possibly TRBD2 (5 bases). The CDR3 contains 17 residues. From germline, CDR1 is SEHNR and CDR2 FQNEAQ (reference sequence). Trimming took 5 bases from V and 0 from J, leaving 17 bases between them. This CDR3 reads CASSPATTTASYNEQFF. The CDR3 region has the DNA TGTGCCAGCAGCCCCGCTACGACTACCGCCTCCTACAATGAGCAGTTCTTC.

This clone was seen more than once but under ten times. The rearrangement joins TRBV6-6 to TRBJ1-1; no clear D. Germline CDR1 reads MNHNY; CDR2 reads SVGAGI (reference sequence). The CDR3 contains 10 residues. V lost 0 bases, J lost 11 bases, and 4 bases lay in between. This CDR3 reads CASSYSSAFF. CDR3 nucleotide sequence: TGTGCCAGCAGTTACTCGAGCGCTTTCTTT.

This chain links TRBV7-9 with TRBJ1-1, with 9 bases lining up with TRBD1. The V and J ends lost 5 bases and 0 bases, in that order; junction bases with no gene match: 4. The germline gives CDR1 SEHNR, CDR2 FQNEAQ (reference sequence). The CDR3 consists of 15 residues. The CDR3 sequence: CASSGDRGVNTEAFF. In nucleotides, the CDR3 is TGTGCCAGCAGCGGAGACAGGGGGGTGAACACTGAAGCTTTCTTT.